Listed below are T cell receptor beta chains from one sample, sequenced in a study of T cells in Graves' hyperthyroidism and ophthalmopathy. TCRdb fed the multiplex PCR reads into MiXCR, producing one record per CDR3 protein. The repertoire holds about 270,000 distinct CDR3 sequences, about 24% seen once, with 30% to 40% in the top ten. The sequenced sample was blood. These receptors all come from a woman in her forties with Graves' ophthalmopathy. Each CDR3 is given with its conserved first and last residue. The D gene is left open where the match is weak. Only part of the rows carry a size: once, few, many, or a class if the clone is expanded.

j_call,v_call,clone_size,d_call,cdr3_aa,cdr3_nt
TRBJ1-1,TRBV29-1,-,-,CSVQNRQNTEAFF,TGCAGCGTTCAAAACAGGCAGAACACTGAAGCTTTCTTT
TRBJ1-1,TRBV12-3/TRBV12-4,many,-,CASSLFGQGRTEAFF,TGTGCCAGCAGTTTATTTGGGCAGGGGAGAACTGAAGCTTTCTTT
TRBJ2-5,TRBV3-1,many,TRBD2,CASSQGGLGETQYF,TGTGCCAGCAGCCAAGGGGGACTAGGAGAGACCCAGTACTTC
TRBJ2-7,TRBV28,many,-,CASSLIVNEQYF,TGTGCCAGCAGCCTCATAGTCAACGAGCAGTACTTC
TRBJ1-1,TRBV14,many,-,CASSQRGSVTEAFF,TGTGCCAGCAGCCAAAGAGGGTCAGTCACTGAAGCTTTCTTT
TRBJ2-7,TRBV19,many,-,CASSITGTGEQYF,TGTGCCAGTAGTATTACAGGGACCGGCGAGCAGTACTTC
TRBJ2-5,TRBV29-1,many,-,CSVLPGEETQYF,TGCAGCGTCCTGCCGGGTGAGGAGACCCAGTACTTC
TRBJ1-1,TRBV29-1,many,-,CSVVAGGAFF,TGCAGCGTTGTGGCGGGAGGAGCTTTCTTT
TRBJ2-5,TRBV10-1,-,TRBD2,CASSDSGRAPETQYF,TGCGCCAGCAGTGATAGCGGGAGGGCCCCAGAGACCCAGTACTTC
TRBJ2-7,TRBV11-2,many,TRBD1,CASSLGQGDRYEQYF,TGTGCCAGCAGCTTAGGACAGGGGGATCGGTACGAGCAGTACTTC
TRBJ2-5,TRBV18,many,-,CASSPMGKTQYF,TGTGCCAGCTCACCGATGGGGAAGACCCAGTACTTC
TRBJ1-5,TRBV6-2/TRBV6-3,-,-,CASSYSSGSGQPQHF,TGTGCCAGCAGTTACTCGAGTGGGAGCGGACAGCCCCAGCATTTT
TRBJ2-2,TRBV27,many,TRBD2,CASRRLAGDNTGELFF,TGTGCCAGCAGGCGACTAGCGGGAGATAACACCGGGGAGCTGTTTTTT
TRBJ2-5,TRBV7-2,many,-,CASSLAASQRKETQYF,TGTGCCAGCAGCTTAGCGGCCTCACAGCGGAAAGAGACCCAGTACTTC
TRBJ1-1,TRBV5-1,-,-,CASSLEIRQNTEAFF,TGCGCCAGCAGCTTGGAGATAAGACAGAACACTGAAGCTTTCTTT
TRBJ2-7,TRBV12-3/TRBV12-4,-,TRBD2,CASSSPAGGVVEQYF,TGTGCCAGCAGTTCCCCAGCGGGGGGCGTCGTCGAGCAGTACTTC
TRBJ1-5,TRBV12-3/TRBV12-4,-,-,CASSSDRVRQPQHF,TGTGCCAGCAGTTCAGATAGGGTAAGGCAGCCCCAGCATTTT